A single sample is the source of the 5 T cell receptor beta chains below, sequenced in a study of T-cell reconstitution after alpha-beta-depleted transplantation in children. Unique molecular identifiers were built into the TCRbeta library. TCRdb analysed the PCR reads with MiXCR anew, one entry per CDR3 protein. The sample includes some 830,000 distinct CDR3 sequences, 16% of them seen just once. The specimen was PBMCs, mostly from graft donor cells, collected 360 days after TCRalphabeta/CD19-depleted stem cell transplant. The receptor source for this set is a male patient younger than 18 who had a stem cell transplant for acute lymphoblastic leukemia, so the T cells may come from the graft donor.

V gene TRBV15 combines with J gene TRBJ1-1; 7 positions agree with TRBD1. The CDR3 totals 14 residues. Unmatched junction bases numbered 2, after V lost 3 bases and J lost 1 base. The germline V gene has CDR1 LNHNV and CDR2 YYDKDF (reference sequence). CDR3 loop: CATSSRQGNTEAFF. The DNA for the CDR3 is TGTGCCACCAGCAGCCGACAGGGGAACACTGAAGCTTTCTTT.

This clonotype was seen only once. J is TRBJ1-1 and V is TRBV12-3 or TRBV12-4, with D unclear. The CDR3 is 15 residues long. Trimming removed 2 bases at V and 0 bases at J, with 10 bases between. CDR3: CASSLPDFMNTEAFF. Written as DNA, the CDR3 is TGTGCCAGCAGTTTACCGGACTTCATGAACACTGAAGCTTTCTTT.

Turning to this clonotype: Just one base apart from a much larger clone, this may be a read error. This chain uses TRBV25-1 with TRBJ2-1; maybe TRBD1 (5 bases). The CDR3 is made up of 15 amino acids. Trimming removed 1 base at V and 3 bases at J, with 10 bases between. In germline, CDR1 is MGHDK, CDR2 SYGVNS. The CDR3 region is CASSELGHFYNEQFF. CDR3 DNA: TGTGCCAGCAGTGAATTGGGGCATTTCTACAATGAGCAGTTCTTC.

This chain uses TRBV6-1 with TRBJ2-7, with D perhaps assigned TRBD1 or TRBD2 (5 bases each). The CDR3 length is 14 residues. The germline V gene encodes CDR1 MNHNS and CDR2 SASEGT. V lost 2 bases to trimming and J lost 3 bases, with 11 bases between them. The CDR3 loop reads CASSEWGKGYEQYF. The DNA for the CDR3 is TGTGCCAGCAGTGAATGGGGGAAAGGCTACGAGCAGTACTTC.

This chain links TRBV2 with TRBJ2-5; 8 bases fit TRBD1. The V segment lost 10 bases and the J segment 6 bases; nucleotides outside the gene matches: 4. CDR1 is SNHLY, CDR2 FYNNEI, per germline. The CDR3 runs 11 residues. The CDR3 is CANDRGQTQYF. The DNA of the CDR3 is TGTGCCAACGACAGGGGCCAGACCCAGTACTTC.